This T cell receptor (beta chain) was captured by sequencing in a study of beta chain features in type 1 diabetes. Every isolated RNA sample was fully reverse transcribed, so sequencing captured expressed TCRB transcripts. Deep immunoSEQ sequencing covered naive, central memory and regulatory T cell samples. The data were produced by immunoSEQ multiplex PCR, yet TCRdb's version contains in-frame clones alone and is incomplete. This repertoire shows approximately 260,000 clones, approximately 24% found once; its top ten account for over 0.01%. The study, taken as a whole, reports: Lower insertion and higher deletion counts appeared at VDJ junctions in type 1 diabetes patients. In cDNA sequencing, cells with high TCR expression could be over-represented. Type 1 diabetes patients showed a moderate but significant shortening of TCRB CDR3s in all four CD4+ subsets.

About this clone itself: Its antigen is unknown.

V lost 5 bases to trimming and J lost 5 bases; unmatched junction nucleotides: 3. Germline CDR1 and CDR2: SQVTM and ANQGSEA. The CDR3 sequence is 12 residues long. This sequence originates from a woman aged 30 to 39 with type 1 diabetes. The gene calls are TRBV29-1 and TRBJ1-1, with 9 positions matching TRBD1. Material: naive CD4+ T cells from blood. In DNA, the CDR3 is TGCAGCGTTAACAGGGGGCCGACTGAAGCTTTCTTT. It specifies CSVNRGPTEAFF.